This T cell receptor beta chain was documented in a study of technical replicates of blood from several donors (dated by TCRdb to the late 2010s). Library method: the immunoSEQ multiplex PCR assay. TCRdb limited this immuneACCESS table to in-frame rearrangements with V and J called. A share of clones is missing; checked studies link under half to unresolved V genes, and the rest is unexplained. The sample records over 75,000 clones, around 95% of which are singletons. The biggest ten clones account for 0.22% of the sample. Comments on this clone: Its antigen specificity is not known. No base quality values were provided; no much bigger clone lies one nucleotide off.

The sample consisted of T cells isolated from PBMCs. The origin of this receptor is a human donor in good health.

In nucleotides, the sequence is TGTGCCAGTAGTATCGCAGAACCCACTGAAGCTTTCTTT. Translated, it gives CASSIAEPTEAFF. Recombination linked TRBV19 to TRBJ1-1; there is no confident call for the D gene. As encoded in the germline V gene (reference sequence), CDR1 is LNHDA while CDR2 is SQIVND. From the cysteine up to the phenylalanine, the CDR3 has a length of 13 residues. Kept here is only the CDR3 DNA, which spans 39 bases and is read in frame from base 1. V is reduced by 3 bases and J by 4 bases, leaving a spacing of 9 bases between them. Reference TRBV19 and TRBJ1-1 genes cover what lies past the CDR3, so the full variable domain is DGGITQSPKYLFRKEGQNVTLSCEQNLNHDAMYWYRQDPGQGLRLIYYSQIVNDFQKGDIAEGYSVSREKKESFPLTVTSAQKNPTAFYLCASSIAEPTEAFFGQGTRLTVV.